This T cell receptor beta chain comes out of a study of T cell clonotyping in hematopoietic cell transplantation. CDR1 ENHRY and CDR2 SYGVKD come from the germline V gene. The CDR3 extends over 20 amino acids. Germline trimming cut 6 bases from V and 3 bases from J; bases unmatched to any gene: 17. Here immunoSEQ multiplex PCR was the method, and the copy in TCRdb shows in-frame clones only, minus some. The sample lists several hundred clones; 65% to 80% were seen once. This chain links TRBV10-3 with TRBJ2-3; 14 nucleotides align to TRBD2. The specimen was PBMCs, collected 30 days after allogeneic stem cell transplant. The TCR was taken from a female patient younger than 45 who had an allogeneic stem cell transplant, so the T cells may come from the graft donor. Some clones in this sample may be carry-over from other donors' samples. The CDR3 DNA sequence: TGTGCCATCAGGGAATCTGGACTAGCGGGGGGCCCCTCCCCAACAGATACGCAGTATTTT. Translation: CAIRESGLAGGPSPTDTQYF.